This TCR beta chain was observed in a study of blood T cell repertoires in COVID-19. Some clones are missing from TCRdb's copy, which holds only in-frame ones; the method was immunoSEQ multiplex PCR. Of 84,000 or so clones listed, around 75% are singletons. Seattle researchers signed up patients amid active infection and tracked them longitudinally. Germline loops: CDR1 LGHNA, CDR2 YSLEER. The CDR3 contains 15 residues. Losses at the gene ends were 3 bases for V and 4 bases for J; bases not matched to a gene: 2. The sequenced sample consisted of peripheral blood. This chain uses TRBV4-3 with TRBJ2-3; the match to TRBD1 covers 12 bases. The TCR originated in a man aged 70 or older with COVID-19, enrolled during active disease. CDR3 DNA: TGCGCCAGCAGCCAGGGACAGGGGGCCCCAGATACGCAGTATTTT. It is translated as CASSQGQGAPDTQYF.